The 5 T cell receptor beta chains given below trace back to one sample, sequenced in a study of blood T cell repertoires in COVID-19. The method was immunoSEQ multiplex PCR; TCRdb's version includes in-frame clones alone and lacks a portion of them. The sample gives more than 25,000 clones, more than 80% of which show up once; around 10% is in the top ten. Sequences were obtained from peripheral blood. The receptors were gathered from a man aged 55 to 70 with acute or convalescent COVID-19.

The chain is built from TRBV27 and TRBJ1-5, with 7 nucleotides matching TRBD1. V trimming: 0 bases; J trimming: 7 bases; junction bases outside the gene matches: 6. The germline CDR1 and CDR2 sequences are MNHEY and SMNVEV (reference sequence). The CDR3 runs to 15 residues. CDR3 sequence: CASSLSRGLGQPQHF. In DNA form, the CDR3 reads TGTGCCAGCAGTTTATCGAGGGGGCTCGGACAGCCCCAGCATTTT.

This CDR3 is CASSRGLRLAGGDLGTDTQYF. The DNA for the CDR3 is TGTGCCAGCAGCCGCGGTTTGCGGCTAGCGGGGGGCGACCTAGGCACAGATACGCAGTATTTT. The V call is TRBV4-2, the J call TRBJ2-3; TRBD2 matches at 11 bases. J gave up 1 base and V 4 bases, and 19 bases lay outside the gene matches. The CDR3 runs 21 residues. Germline assignment: CDR1 LGHNA and CDR2 YNFKEQ.

This clone was counted once. The chain carries TRBV29-1 and TRBJ1-2; the match to TRBD1 covers 9 bases. Germline V gene lookup returns CDR1 SQVTM and CDR2 ANQGSEA. There are 14 residues in the CDR3. Trimming removed 3 bases from V and 4 bases from J; junction bases left unmatched: 6. The CDR3 region is CSVDLQGAGYGYTF. The DNA for the CDR3 is TGCAGCGTTGACTTACAGGGGGCGGGCTATGGCTACACCTTC.

The gene calls are TRBV2 and TRBJ1-2, with D perhaps matching TRBD1 (6 bases). Germline-derived CDR1 and CDR2 are SNHLY and FYNNEI. This CDR3 has 15 residues. The V and J ends lost 3 bases and 6 bases respectively, with 17 bases between them. The CDR3 here is CASSDGIQGTDGYTF. Written as DNA, the CDR3 is TGTGCCAGCAGTGATGGAATACAGGGCACCGATGGCTACACCTTC. The full variable domain, with the rest looked up from reference TRBV2 and TRBJ1-2, is EPEVTQTPSHQVTQMGQEVILRCVPISNHLYFYWYRQILGQKVEFLVSFYNNEISEKSEIFDDQFSVERPDGSNFTLKIRSTKLEDSAMYFCASSDGIQGTDGYTFGSGTRLTVV.

CDR3 region: CASSQAPDQETQYF. As DNA, the CDR3 is TGTGCCAGCAGCCAAGCCCCGGACCAAGAGACCCAGTACTTC. This sequence joins TRBV4-2 and TRBJ2-5, with D unclear. CDR1 and CDR2 (germline): LGHNA, YNFKEQ. The CDR3 runs to 14 residues. With 1 base removed from V and 0 bases from J, the gap between germline ends came to 6 bases.